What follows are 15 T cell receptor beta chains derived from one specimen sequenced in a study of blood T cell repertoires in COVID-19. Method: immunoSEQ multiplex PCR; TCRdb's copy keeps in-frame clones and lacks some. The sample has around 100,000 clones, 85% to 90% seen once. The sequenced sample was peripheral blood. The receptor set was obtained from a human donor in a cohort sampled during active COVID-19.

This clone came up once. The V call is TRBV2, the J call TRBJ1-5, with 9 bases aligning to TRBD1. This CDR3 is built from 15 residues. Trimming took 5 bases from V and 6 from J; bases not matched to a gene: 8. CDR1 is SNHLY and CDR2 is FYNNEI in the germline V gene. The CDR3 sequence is CASSKDRGNGQPQHF. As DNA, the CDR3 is TGTGCCAGCAGTAAGGACAGGGGTAATGGTCAGCCCCAGCATTTT.

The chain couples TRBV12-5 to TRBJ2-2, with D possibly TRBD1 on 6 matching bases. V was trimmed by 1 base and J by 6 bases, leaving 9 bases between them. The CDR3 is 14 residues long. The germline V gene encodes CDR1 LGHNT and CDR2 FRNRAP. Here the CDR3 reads CASGLERTAGELFF. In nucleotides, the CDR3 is TGTGCTAGTGGTTTGGAAAGGACAGCCGGGGAGCTGTTTTTT.

CDR3 sequence (DNA): TGTGCCAGCAGCCAAGCCCCGGGGAATTCACCCCTCCACTTT. It is translated as CASSQAPGNSPLHF. The chain joins TRBV3-1 (or the pseudogene TRBV3-2) to TRBJ1-6; unclear D gene. Germline CDR1 reads LGHDT; CDR2 reads YNNKEL (reference sequence). V lost 1 base and J 7 bases, leaving 8 bases between the germline ends. The CDR3 contains 14 residues.

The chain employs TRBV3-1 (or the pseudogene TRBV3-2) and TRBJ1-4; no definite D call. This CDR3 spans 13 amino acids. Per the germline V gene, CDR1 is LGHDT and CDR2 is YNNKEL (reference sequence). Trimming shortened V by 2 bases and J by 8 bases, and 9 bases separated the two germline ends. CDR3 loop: CASSQRGGEKLFF. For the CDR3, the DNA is TGTGCCAGCAGCCAACGGGGAGGCGAAAAACTGTTTTTT.

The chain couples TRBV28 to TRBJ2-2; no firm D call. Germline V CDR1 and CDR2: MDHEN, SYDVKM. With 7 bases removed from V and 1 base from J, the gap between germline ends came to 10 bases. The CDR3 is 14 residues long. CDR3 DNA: TGTGCCAGCATCTCTTCCTTGAACACCGGGGAGCTGTTTTTT. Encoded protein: CASISSLNTGELFF.

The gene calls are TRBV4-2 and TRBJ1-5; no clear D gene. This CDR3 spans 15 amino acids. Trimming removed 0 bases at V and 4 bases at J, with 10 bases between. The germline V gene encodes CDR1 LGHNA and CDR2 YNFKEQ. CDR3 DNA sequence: TGTGCCAGCAGCCAAGATCCGGGAGGGAATCAGCCCCAGCATTTT. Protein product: CASSQDPGGNQPQHF.

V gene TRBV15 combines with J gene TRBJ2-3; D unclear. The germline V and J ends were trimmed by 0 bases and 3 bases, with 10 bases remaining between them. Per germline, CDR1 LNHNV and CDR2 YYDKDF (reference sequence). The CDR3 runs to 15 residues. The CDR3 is CATSRDPRLTDTQYF. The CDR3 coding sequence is TGTGCCACCAGCAGAGATCCCCGGTTGACAGATACGCAGTATTTT.

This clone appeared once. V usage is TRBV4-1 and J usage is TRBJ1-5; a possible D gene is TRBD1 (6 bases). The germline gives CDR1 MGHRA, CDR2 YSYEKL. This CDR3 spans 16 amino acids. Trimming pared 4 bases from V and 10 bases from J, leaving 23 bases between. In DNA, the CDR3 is TGCGCCAGCAGCCCGGGGGGCGGGTCTGGAGTAGTTCCCCAGCATTTT. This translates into CASSPGGGSGVVPQHF.

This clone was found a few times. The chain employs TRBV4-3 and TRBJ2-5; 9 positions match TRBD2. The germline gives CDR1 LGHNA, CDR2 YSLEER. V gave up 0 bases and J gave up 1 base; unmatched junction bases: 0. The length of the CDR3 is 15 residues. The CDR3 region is CASSQERGGQETQYF. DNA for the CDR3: TGCGCCAGCAGCCAAGAGCGGGGGGGCCAAGAGACCCAGTACTTC.

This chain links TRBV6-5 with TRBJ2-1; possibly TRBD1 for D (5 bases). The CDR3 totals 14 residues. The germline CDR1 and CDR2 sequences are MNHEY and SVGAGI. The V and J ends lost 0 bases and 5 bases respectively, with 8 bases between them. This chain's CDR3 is CASSYSTEDNEQFF. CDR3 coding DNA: TGTGCCAGCAGTTACTCGACAGAGGACAATGAGCAGTTCTTC.

CDR3 nucleotide sequence: TGTGCCAGCACCTTTAGCAATCAGCCCCAGCATTTT. Protein sequence: CASTFSNQPQHF. The chain combines TRBV28 with TRBJ1-5; D remains ambiguous. CDR3 length: 12 amino acids. V gave up 7 bases and J gave up 0 bases, with 4 bases separating them. Looked up from germline, CDR1 is MDHEN and CDR2 is SYDVKM.

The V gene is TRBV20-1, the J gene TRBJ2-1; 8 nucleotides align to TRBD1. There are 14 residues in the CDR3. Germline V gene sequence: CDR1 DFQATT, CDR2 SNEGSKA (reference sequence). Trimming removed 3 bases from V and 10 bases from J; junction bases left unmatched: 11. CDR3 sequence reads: CSASGAGGWGEQFF. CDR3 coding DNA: TGCAGTGCTAGTGGAGCAGGGGGCTGGGGGGAGCAGTTCTTC.

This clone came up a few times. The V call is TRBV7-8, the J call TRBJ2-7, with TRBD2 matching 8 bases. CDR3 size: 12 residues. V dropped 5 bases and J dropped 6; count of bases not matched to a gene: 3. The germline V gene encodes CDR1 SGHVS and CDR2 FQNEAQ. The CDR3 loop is CASSRTSGEQYF. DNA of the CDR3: TGTGCCAGCAGCCGTACTAGCGGCGAGCAGTACTTC.

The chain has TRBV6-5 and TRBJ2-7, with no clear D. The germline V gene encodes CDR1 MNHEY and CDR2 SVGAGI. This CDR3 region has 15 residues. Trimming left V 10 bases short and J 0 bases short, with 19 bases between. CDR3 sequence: CATSIQVDSSYEQYF. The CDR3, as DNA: TGTGCCACCTCGATTCAGGTGGATAGCTCCTACGAGCAGTACTTC.

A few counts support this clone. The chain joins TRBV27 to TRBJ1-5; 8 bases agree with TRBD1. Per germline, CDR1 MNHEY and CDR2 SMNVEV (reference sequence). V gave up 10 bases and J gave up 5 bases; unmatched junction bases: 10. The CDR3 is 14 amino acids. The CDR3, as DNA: TGTGCCACCTCTTCAGGACAGGGCCATCAGCCCCAGCATTTT. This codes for CATSSGQGHQPQHF.